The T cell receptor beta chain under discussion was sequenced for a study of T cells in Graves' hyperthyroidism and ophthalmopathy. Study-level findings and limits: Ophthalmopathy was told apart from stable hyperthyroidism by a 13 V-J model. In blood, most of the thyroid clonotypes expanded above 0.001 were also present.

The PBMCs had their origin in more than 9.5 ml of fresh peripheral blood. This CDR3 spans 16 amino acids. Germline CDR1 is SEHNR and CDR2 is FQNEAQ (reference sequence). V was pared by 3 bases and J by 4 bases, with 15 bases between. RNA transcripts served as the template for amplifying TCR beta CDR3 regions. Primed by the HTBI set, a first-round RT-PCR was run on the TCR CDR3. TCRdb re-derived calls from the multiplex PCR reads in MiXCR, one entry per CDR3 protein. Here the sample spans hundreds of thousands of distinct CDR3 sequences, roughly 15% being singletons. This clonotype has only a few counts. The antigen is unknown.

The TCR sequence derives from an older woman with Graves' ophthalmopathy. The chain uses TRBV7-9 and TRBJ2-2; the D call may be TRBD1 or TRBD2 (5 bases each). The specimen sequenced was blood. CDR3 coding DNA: TGTGCCAGCAGCTTGGGGGTCCTGCGGAGCACCGGGGAGCTGTTTTTT. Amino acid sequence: CASSLGVLRSTGELFF. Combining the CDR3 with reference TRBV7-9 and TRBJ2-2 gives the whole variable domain DTGVSQNPRHKITKRGQNVTFRCDPISEHNRLYWYRQTLGQGPEFLTYFQNEAQLEKSRLLSDRFSAERPKGSFSTLEIQRTEQGDSAMYLCASSLGVLRSTGELFFGEGSRLTVL.